A single T cell receptor (beta chain) is shown here with its context. The sample originates from a study of blood T cell repertoires in COVID-19. Study in general: Nucleic acid was either cDNA or gDNA, and it came from T cells, B-cell-depleted T cells, or PBMCs.

The protocol was immunoSEQ multiplex PCR, while the TCRdb copy is restricted to in-frame clones and leaves out a portion. The sample holds approximately 80,000 clones, around four fifths seen once. The germline V gene has CDR1 SGHDT and CDR2 YYEEEE. The CDR3 has 15 amino acids. V was clipped by 5 bases and J by 0 bases, with 15 bases between them. J is TRBJ2-7 and V is TRBV5-6; tentative D call: TRBD1 (6 bases). The clonotype originates from a human donor in a cohort sampled during active COVID-19. The sample taken for sequencing was peripheral blood. The CDR3 coding sequence is TGTGCCAGCAGTTTCGGGACATGGAGCTCCTACGAGCAGTACTTC. Encoded protein: CASSFGTWSSYEQYF.